The sequence of this T cell receptor beta chain was determined in a study of OX40 agonist ivuxolimab in advanced cancers. The table came from immunoSEQ multiplex PCR; TCRdb's copy has only in-frame clones and leaves some out. The sample has approximately 46,000 clones, approximately 80% seen once. V shed 7 bases, J shed 6 bases, and the junction held 7 bases outside the gene matches. Germline CDR1 is ENHRY and CDR2 is SYGVKD. The CDR3 has 14 residues. The rearrangement uses TRBV10-3 and TRBJ2-1; 9 bases line up with TRBD1. This specimen consisted of CD4+ or CD8+ T cells sorted from blood, obtained in a trial of the OX40 agonist ivuxolimab. The clonotype originates from an adult with an advanced solid tumor such as melanoma, head and neck, liver or kidney cancer. The CDR3 DNA is TGTGCCATCACCGGGACAGGGTATGCCAATGAGCAGTTCTTC. Its translation is CAITGTGYANEQFF.